This T cell receptor (beta chain) was observed in a study of high-grade serous ovarian cancer treatment subgroups. Overall study: Each sample yielded on average 7,494 unique TCR beta rearrangements from more than 13,000 reads.

Produced via immunoSEQ multiplex PCR; TCRdb's table is partial and in-frame only. The sample has 8,000 to 10,000 clones, roughly 78% seen once. A remark on this clone: The antigen is undetermined.

Germline V gene sequence: CDR1 SGHNT, CDR2 YYREEE (reference sequence). V gave up 2 bases and J gave up 8 bases, with 8 bases separating them. This CDR3 spans 13 amino acids. Overall study results and limits: Only CDR3 was analyzed; CDR1 and CDR2 were not. Tumors within one patient showed repertoire similarity of roughly 0.1 to 0.85.

Tumor tissue was taken before any definitive surgery or chemotherapy was given. V gene TRBV5-4 combines with J gene TRBJ1-6; D not resolved. The origin of this receptor is a human donor with high-grade serous ovarian cancer. The source material was tumor tissue. The CDR3 region is CASSLGRDSPLHF. CDR3 bases: TGTGCCAGCAGCTTAGGTCGGGATTCACCCCTCCACTTT. Looking up the rest from reference TRBV5-4 and TRBJ1-6 gives the full variable domain: ETGVTQSPTHLIKTRGQQVTLRCSSQSGHNTVSWYQQALGQGPQFIFQYYREEENGRGNFPPRFSGLQFPNYSSELNVNALELDDSALYLCASSLGRDSPLHFGNGTRLTVT.